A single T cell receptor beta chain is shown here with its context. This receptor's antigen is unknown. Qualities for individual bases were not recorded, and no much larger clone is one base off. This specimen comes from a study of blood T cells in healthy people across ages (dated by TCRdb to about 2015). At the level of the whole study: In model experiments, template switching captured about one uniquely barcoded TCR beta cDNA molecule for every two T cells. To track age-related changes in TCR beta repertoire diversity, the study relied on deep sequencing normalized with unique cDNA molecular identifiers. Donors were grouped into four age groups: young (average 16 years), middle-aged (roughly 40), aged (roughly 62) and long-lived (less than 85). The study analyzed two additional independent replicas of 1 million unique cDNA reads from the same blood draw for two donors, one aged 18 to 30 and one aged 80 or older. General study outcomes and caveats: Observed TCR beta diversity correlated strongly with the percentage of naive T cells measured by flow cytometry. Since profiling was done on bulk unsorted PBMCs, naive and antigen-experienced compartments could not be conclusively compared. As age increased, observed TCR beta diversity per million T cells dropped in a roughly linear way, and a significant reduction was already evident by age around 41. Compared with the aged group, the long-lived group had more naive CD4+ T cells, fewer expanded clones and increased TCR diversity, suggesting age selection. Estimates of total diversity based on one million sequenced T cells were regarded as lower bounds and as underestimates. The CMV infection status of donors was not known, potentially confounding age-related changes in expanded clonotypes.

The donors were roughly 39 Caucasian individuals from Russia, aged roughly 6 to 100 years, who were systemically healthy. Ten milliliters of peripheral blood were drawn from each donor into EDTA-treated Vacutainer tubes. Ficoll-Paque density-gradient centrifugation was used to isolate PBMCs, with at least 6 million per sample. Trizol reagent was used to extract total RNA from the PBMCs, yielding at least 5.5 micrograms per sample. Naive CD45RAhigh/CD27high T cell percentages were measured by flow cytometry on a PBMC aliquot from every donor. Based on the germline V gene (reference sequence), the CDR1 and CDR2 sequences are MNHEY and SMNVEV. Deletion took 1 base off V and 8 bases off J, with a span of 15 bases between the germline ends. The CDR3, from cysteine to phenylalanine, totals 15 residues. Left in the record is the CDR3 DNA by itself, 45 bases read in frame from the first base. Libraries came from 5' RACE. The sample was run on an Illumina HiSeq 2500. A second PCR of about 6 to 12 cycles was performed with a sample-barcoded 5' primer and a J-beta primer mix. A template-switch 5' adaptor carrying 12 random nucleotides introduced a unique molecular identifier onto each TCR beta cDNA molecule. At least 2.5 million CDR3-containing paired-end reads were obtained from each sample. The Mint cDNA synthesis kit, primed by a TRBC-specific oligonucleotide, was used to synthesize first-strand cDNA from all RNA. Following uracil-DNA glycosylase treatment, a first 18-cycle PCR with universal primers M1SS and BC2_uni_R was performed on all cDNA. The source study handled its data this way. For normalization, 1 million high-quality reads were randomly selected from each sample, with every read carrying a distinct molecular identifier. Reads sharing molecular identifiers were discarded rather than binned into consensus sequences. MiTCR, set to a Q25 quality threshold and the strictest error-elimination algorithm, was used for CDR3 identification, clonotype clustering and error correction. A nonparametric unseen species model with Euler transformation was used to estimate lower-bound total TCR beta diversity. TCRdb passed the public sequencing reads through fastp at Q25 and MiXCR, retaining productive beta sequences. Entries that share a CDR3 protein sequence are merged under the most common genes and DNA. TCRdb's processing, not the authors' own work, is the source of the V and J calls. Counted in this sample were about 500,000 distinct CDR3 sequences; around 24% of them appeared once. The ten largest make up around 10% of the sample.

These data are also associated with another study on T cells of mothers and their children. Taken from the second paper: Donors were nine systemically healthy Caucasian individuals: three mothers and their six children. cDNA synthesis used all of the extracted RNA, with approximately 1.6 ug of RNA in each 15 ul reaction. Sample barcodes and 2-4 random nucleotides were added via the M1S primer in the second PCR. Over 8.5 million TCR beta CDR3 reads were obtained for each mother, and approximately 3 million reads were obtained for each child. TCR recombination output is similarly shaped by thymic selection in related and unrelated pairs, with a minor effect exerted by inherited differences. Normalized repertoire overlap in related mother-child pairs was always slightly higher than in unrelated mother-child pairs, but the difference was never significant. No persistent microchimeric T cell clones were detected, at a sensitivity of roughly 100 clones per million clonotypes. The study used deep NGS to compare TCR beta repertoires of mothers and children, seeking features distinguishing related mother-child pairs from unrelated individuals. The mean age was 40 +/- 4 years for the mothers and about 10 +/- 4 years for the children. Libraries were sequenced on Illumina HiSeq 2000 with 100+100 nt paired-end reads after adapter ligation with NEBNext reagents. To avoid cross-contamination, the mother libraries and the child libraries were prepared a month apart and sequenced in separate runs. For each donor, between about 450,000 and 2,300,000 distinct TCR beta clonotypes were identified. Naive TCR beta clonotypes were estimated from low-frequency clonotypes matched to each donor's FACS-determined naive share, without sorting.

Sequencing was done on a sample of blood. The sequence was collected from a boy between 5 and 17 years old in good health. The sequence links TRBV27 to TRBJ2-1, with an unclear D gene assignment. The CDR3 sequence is CASSLYPRVDDEQFF. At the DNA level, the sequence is TGTGCCAGCAGTTTATATCCCCGGGTCGACGATGAGCAGTTCTTC.